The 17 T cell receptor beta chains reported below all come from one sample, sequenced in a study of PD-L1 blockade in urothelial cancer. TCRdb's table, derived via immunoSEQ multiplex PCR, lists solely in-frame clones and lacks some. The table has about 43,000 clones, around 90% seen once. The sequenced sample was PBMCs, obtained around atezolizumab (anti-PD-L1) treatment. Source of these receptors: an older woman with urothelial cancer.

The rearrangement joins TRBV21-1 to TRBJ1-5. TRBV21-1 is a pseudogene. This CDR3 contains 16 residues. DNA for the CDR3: TGTGCCAGCAGAAGCTGGAAGGTGAGGGAGAATCAGCCCCAGCATTTT. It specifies CASRSWKVRENQPQHF.

CDR3 nucleotide sequence: TGTGCCAGCAGCCAGCGACAGGGAGGCTATGGCTACACCTTC. This gives the protein CASSQRQGGYGYTF. The chain recombines TRBV7-8 with TRBJ1-2, with 7 bases lining up with TRBD1. The length of the CDR3 is 14 residues. With 5 bases clipped from V and 4 bases from J, the junction kept 7 bases outside the gene matches. Germline loops: CDR1 SGHVS, CDR2 FQNEAQ. Based on the CDR3 plus reference TRBV7-8 and TRBJ1-2, the full variable domain is GAGVSQSPRYKVAKRGQDVALRCDPISGHVSLFWYQQALGQGPEFLTYFQNEAQLDKSGLPSDRFFAERPEGSVSTLKIQRTQQEDSAVYLCASSQRQGGYGYTFGSGTRLTVV.

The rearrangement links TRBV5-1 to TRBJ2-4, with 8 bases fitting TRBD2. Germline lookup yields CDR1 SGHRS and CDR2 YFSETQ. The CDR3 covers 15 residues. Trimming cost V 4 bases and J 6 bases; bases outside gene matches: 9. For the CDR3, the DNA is TGCGCCAGCAGCATGTCCGGGGCGGGGGGAAACATTCAGTACTTC. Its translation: CASSMSGAGGNIQYF.

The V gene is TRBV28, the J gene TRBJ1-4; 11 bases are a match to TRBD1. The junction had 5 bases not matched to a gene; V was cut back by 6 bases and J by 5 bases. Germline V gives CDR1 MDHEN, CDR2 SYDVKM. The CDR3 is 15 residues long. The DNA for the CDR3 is TGTGCCAGCAGCCCCAGGACAGGGGGCAATGAAAAACTGTTTTTT. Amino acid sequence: CASSPRTGGNEKLFF.

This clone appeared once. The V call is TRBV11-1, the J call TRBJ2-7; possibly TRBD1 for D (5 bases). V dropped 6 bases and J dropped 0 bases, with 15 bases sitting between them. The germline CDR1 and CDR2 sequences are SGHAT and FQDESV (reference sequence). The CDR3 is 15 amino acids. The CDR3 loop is CASRQTALNSYEQYF. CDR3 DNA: TGTGCCAGCAGACAGACAGCTCTAAACTCCTACGAGCAGTACTTC.

CDR3 residues: CASSLGQGHSNQPQHF. The CDR3 DNA follows: TGTGCCAGCAGTCTGGGACAGGGCCATAGCAATCAGCCCCAGCATTTT. V gene TRBV28 combines with J gene TRBJ1-5; 9 nucleotides agree with TRBD1. Germline lookup yields CDR1 MDHEN and CDR2 SYDVKM. The CDR3 covers 16 residues. Trimming removed 5 bases from V and 0 bases from J; junction bases left unmatched: 5. Full variable domain (remainder filled in from reference TRBV28 and TRBJ1-5): DVKVTQSSRYLVKRTGEKVFLECVQDMDHENMFWYRQDPGLGLRLIYFSYDVKMKEKGDIPEGYSVSREKKERFSLILESASTNQTSMYLCASSLGQGHSNQPQHFGDGTRLSIL.

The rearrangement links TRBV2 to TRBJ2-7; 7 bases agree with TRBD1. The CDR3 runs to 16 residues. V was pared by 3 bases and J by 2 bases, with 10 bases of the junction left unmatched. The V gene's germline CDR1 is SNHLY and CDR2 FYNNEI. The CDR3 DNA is TGTGCCAGCAGTGACCGTGGGGACAGAGTCCCCTACGAGCAGTACTTC. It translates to CASSDRGDRVPYEQYF.

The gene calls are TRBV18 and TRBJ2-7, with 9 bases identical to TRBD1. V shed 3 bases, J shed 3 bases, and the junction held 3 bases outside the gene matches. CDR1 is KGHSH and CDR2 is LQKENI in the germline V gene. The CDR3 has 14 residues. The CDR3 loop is CASSPGQGYYEQYF. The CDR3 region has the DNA TGTGCCAGCTCACCGGGACAGGGCTACTACGAGCAGTACTTC.

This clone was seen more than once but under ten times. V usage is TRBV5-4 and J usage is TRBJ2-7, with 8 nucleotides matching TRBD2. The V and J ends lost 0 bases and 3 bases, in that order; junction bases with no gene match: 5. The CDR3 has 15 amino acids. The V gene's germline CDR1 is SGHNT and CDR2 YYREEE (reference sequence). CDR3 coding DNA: TGTGCCAGCAGCTTGGGAACTAGCGGACTCTACGAGCAGTACTTC. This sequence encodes CASSLGTSGLYEQYF. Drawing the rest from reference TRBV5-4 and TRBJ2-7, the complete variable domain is ETGVTQSPTHLIKTRGQQVTLRCSSQSGHNTVSWYQQALGQGPQFIFQYYREEENGRGNFPPRFSGLQFPNYSSELNVNALELDDSALYLCASSLGTSGLYEQYFGPGTRLTVT.

As DNA, the CDR3 is TGTGCCAGCAGCAAAGGGACACCAAGCTCCTACAATGAGCAGTTCTTC. Protein: CASSKGTPSSYNEQFF. This chain uses TRBV21-1 with TRBJ2-1; the D segment call TRBD1 is taken from the table without a DNA check. TRBV21-1 is reported as a pseudogene. The CDR3 covers 16 residues.

The CDR3 coding sequence is TGTGCCAGCACCCGAGGGGGGGGACCGAACACTGAAGCTTTCTTT. Its protein is CASTRGGGPNTEAFF. The chain employs TRBV5-4 and TRBJ1-1; TRBD1 might be the D (6 bases). Trimming stripped 6 bases from V and 1 base from J, with 16 bases between. The germline V gene encodes CDR1 SGHNT and CDR2 YYREEE (reference sequence). CDR3 size: 15 residues.

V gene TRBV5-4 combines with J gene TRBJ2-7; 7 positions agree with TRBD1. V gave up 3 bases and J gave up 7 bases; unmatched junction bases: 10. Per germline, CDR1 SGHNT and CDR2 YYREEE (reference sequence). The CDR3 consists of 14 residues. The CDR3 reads CASSSLTGVGEQYF. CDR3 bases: TGTGCCAGCAGCTCTTTAACAGGGGTTGGGGAGCAGTACTTC.

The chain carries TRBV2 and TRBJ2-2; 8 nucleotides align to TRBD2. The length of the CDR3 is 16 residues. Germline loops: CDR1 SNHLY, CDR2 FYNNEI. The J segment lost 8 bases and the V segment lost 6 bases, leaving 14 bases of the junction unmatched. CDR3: CASRHRGGALMGELFF. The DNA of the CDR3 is TGTGCCAGCAGGCACCGGGGGGGCGCTTTAATGGGGGAGCTGTTTTTT.

The CDR3 nucleotides are TGTGCCAGCAGTCTTACCTACAATGAGCAGTTCTTC. It specifies CASSLTYNEQFF. This rearrangement joins TRBV28 to TRBJ2-1, with D uncertain. The CDR3 extends over 12 amino acids. Germline V lookup: CDR1 MDHEN, CDR2 SYDVKM. The V gene lost 5 bases and the J gene lost 2 bases, with 4 bases spanning the gap.

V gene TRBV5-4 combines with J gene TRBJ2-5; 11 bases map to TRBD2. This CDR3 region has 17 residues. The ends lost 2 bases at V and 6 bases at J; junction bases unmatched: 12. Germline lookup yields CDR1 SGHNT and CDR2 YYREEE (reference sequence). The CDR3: CASSLPEDSGGAKTQYF. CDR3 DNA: TGTGCCAGCAGCTTACCAGAAGATAGCGGGGGGGCCAAGACCCAGTACTTC.

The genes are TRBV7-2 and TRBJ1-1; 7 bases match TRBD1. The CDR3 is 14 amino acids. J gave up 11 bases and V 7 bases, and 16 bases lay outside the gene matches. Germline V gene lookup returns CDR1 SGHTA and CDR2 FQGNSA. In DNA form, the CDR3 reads TGTGCCAGCACCCTGCCCCCAGGGGGTTTTAATGCTTTCTTT. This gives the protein CASTLPPGGFNAFF.

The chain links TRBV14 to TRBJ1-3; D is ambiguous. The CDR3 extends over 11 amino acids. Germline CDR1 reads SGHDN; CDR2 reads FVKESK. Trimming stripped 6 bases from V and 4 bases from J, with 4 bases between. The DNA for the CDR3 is TGTGCCAGCAGTCCGGGAAACACCATATATTTT. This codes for CASSPGNTIYF.